This T cell receptor (beta chain) is drawn from a study of shared clonotypes between healthy human individuals. The CDR3 sequence is 13 residues long. Trimming removed 3 bases from V and 5 bases from J, with 10 bases in between. Looked up from germline, CDR1 is LNHDA and CDR2 is SQIVND (reference sequence). In the case of this clone: What it binds is not known.

Terminally differentiated effector memory CD45RA+ cells were excluded by CCR7 positive selection of CD45RO-negative cells. The test was conducted at deep level. In the original analysis: From ImmunoSEQ came sequences covering only the junction and carrying no quality scores, so filtering differed. Assay: immunoSEQ multiplex PCR; the TCRdb copy retains only in-frame clones and omits some. V and J calls and clone size are copied from that table; D and trimming were computed from the DNA. Of some 2.1 million clones listed, less than 95% are singletons. General study findings and limits: Expectations were that clonotype sharing among donors would be affected by sequencing depth. Naive subsets, compared against memory subsets, generally had larger estimated richness values.

V is TRBV19 and J is TRBJ2-5, with no clear D. Sequencing was done on a sample of naive CD8+ T cells sorted from blood. This sequence originates from a man aged 18 to 30 in good health. CDR3 sequence (DNA): TGTGCCAGTAGTATTTTGATCCATGAGACCCAGTACTTC. Translated: CASSILIHETQYF. The entire variable domain, with the rest obtained from reference TRBV19 and TRBJ2-5, is as follows: DGGITQSPKYLFRKEGQNVTLSCEQNLNHDAMYWYRQDPGQGLRLIYYSQIVNDFQKGDIAEGYSVSREKKESFPLTVTSAQKNPTAFYLCASSILIHETQYFGPGTRLLVL.